These T cell receptor beta chains were read from a single sample in a study of cytomegalovirus exposure and HLA in healthy donors. This table comes from immunoSEQ multiplex PCR, and its TCRdb copy is limited to in-frame clones, with some not included. The table has about 92,000 clones, roughly 80% seen once; the top ten hold approximately 7%. The sequenced sample consisted of PBMCs. The receptors come from a man over 45 in good health and CMV-seropositive. The CDR3 runs from the conserved cysteine through the conserved F or W. A D gene is named only where the DNA matches it firmly. Only some rows state a clone size, as once, few, many or a class for expanded clones.

.	TRBV27	TRBJ2-7	.	CASSPGVGARYF	TGTGCCAGCAGCCCTGGGGTGGGGGCGCGGTACTTC
.	TRBV6-5	TRBJ2-3	TRBD2	CASSYGLAGADTQYF	TGTGCCAGCAGTTACGGGCTAGCGGGGGCAGATACGCAGTATTTT
.	TRBV27	TRBJ1-2	.	CASSLGQFGGYTF	TGTGCCAGCAGCCTCGGACAGTTTGGTGGCTACACCTTC
.	TRBV7-3	TRBJ1-1	TRBD1	CASGDRGGMNTEAFF	TGTGCCAGCGGCGACAGGGGTGGCATGAACACTGAAGCTTTCTTT
.	TRBV13	TRBJ1-2	TRBD1	CASSLPQQGSYGYTF	TGTGCCAGCAGCCTCCCCCAACAGGGGAGCTATGGCTACACCTTC
.	TRBV7-2	TRBJ2-7	.	CASSSGLYEQYF	TGTGCCAGCAGCTCGGGACTTTACGAGCAGTACTTC
.	TRBV5-5	TRBJ2-7	TRBD1	CASSQQGVSEQYF	TGTGCCAGCAGCCAACAGGGGGTGTCTGAGCAGTACTTC
.	TRBV2	TRBJ1-1	TRBD1	CASSDRGPGRTEAFF	TGTGCCAGCAGTGACAGGGGGCCGGGACGGACTGAAGCTTTCTTT
.	TRBV5-1	TRBJ1-2	.	CASSFSEGGYTF	TGCGCCAGCAGCTTTAGCGAAGGAGGCTACACCTTC
.	TRBV13	TRBJ1-2	.	CASSPTNYGYTF	TGTGCCAGCAGCCCAACAAACTATGGCTACACCTTC
.	TRBV7-3	TRBJ2-3	TRBD1	CASSLQGGDTQYF	TGTGCCAGCAGCCTACAGGGGGGAGATACGCAGTATTTT
few	TRBV2	TRBJ2-5	.	CASRRVETQYF	TGTGCCAGCAGGAGGGTGGAGACCCAGTACTTC
.	TRBV27	TRBJ1-2	.	CASSLGQFGGYPF	TGTGCCAGCAGCCTCGGACAGTTTGGTGGCTACCCCTTC
.	TRBV5-6	TRBJ1-2	TRBD1	CASSLGQGQANYGYTF	TGTGCCAGCAGCCTCGGACAGGGGCAGGCTAACTATGGCTACACCTTC
few	TRBV5-1	TRBJ1-1	TRBD1	CASSVTGQGNTEAFF	TGCGCCAGCAGCGTAACGGGACAGGGCAACACTGAAGCTTTCTTT
.	TRBV28	TRBJ1-3	TRBD1	CASKLQGASGNTIYF	TGTGCCAGCAAATTACAGGGGGCTTCTGGAAACACCATATATTTT
few	TRBV5-6	TRBJ1-1	TRBD1	CASSLRGQGPTEAFF	TGTGCCAGCAGCTTGCGAGGACAGGGGCCCACTGAAGCTTTCTTT
.	TRBV25-1	TRBJ1-2	.	CASSQGANYGYTF	TGTGCCAGCAGTCAAGGGGCGAACTATGGCTACACCTTC
once	TRBV10-2	TRBJ2-3	.	CASSESMGGGITTDTQYF	TGCGCCAGCAGTGAGTCGATGGGAGGGGGGATAACCACAGATACGCAGTATTTT